The present entry profiles one T cell receptor (beta chain) with its context. Antigen unknown. Per the germline V gene, CDR1 is SNHLY and CDR2 is FYNNEI. V lost 8 bases to trimming and J lost 7 bases, with 15 bases between them. This CDR3 spans 14 amino acids. The use of a sample-barcoded 5' primer and a J-beta primer mix characterized a second PCR of roughly 7 to 11 cycles. A single record per CDR3 protein comes from TCRdb applying MiXCR to the 5' RACE reads. Here the sample spans roughly 1.4 million distinct CDR3 sequences, 45% to 70% being singletons. This specimen comes from a study of blood T cells in healthy people across ages. Study results and caveats: Greater diversity and more naive CD4+ cells were seen in long-lived donors than in aged donors.

The sequence derives from a man between 18 and 29 years old in good health. Sequenced material: blood. This chain connects TRBV2 to TRBJ1-6, with D maybe TRBD1 (5 bases). The CDR3 DNA follows: TGTGCCAGCGTTACAGGCCGTAGAAATTCACCCCTCCACTTT. Protein sequence: CASVTGRRNSPLHF. The variable domain in full, with the rest retrieved from reference TRBV2 and TRBJ1-6, is EPEVTQTPSHQVTQMGQEVILRCVPISNHLYFYWYRQILGQKVEFLVSFYNNEISEKSEIFDDQFSVERPDGSNFTLKIRSTKLEDSAMYFCASVTGRRNSPLHFGNGTRLTVT.